This entry concerns a single T cell receptor beta chain. The antigen remains undetermined. Reverse transcribing all isolated RNA meant expressed TCRB transcripts were sequenced. Naive, central memory and regulatory T cell samples came to a mean of approximately 4 million reads. This table comes from immunoSEQ multiplex PCR, and its TCRdb copy is limited to in-frame clones, with some not included. In the table there are 350,000 to 450,000 clones, about 14% of which are singletons. This record belongs to a study of beta chain features in type 1 diabetes. Points from the study as a whole: When cDNA is sequenced, cells with high TCR expression could be over-represented. HLA influence on TCRB rearrangement stayed unresolved here. VDJ junctions from patients with type 1 diabetes contained fewer insertions and more deletions.

Sequenced sample: naive CD4+ T cells from blood. The source is a woman aged 18 to 35 in good health.

CDR3 sequence reads: CASSVGLAGSGRFYEQYF. CDR3 sequence (DNA): TGTGCCAGCAGCGTAGGACTAGCGGGATCCGGCAGGTTCTACGAGCAGTACTTC. The chain combines TRBV9 with TRBJ2-7; TRBD2 aligns across 11 bases. Germline assignment: CDR1 SGDLS and CDR2 YYNGEE. The CDR3 sequence is 18 residues long. The V gene end was trimmed by 0 bases and the J gene end by 3 bases; junction bases not matched to a gene: 11.